This passage covers 30 T cell receptor beta chains from one sample sequenced in a study of regulatory T cells in long-lasting Graves disease. The time point denotes: newly diagnosed GD, antithyroid drugs for less than 3 months. TCR sequences were obtained from RNA taken from PBMCs. Sequencing libraries for TCR beta were prepared with iRepertoire HTBI primers and Arm-PCR of CDR3 regions. MiXCR, run by TCRdb on the multiplex PCR reads, gives a single entry per CDR3 protein. The data hold about 420,000 distinct CDR3 sequences, with about a sixth observed a single time. The same sample was also used in a study of T cells in Graves' hyperthyroidism and ophthalmopathy.

This sample comprised peripheral blood mononuclear cells (PBMCs), obtained at new diagnosis, from a patient treated with antithyroid drugs. Receptors originate from a woman between 18 and 29 years old with Graves disease.

The V and J genes are TRBV15 and TRBJ1-5, with 8 bases that match TRBD1. CDR1 and CDR2 from the germline V gene are LNHNV and YYDKDF (reference sequence). The CDR3 length is 16 residues. V gave up 1 base and J gave up 4 bases; unmatched junction bases: 6. DNA of the CDR3: TGTGCCACCAGCAGAGGGGGACAGGCGCGAAATCAGCCCCAGCATTTT. This sequence encodes CATSRGGQARNQPQHF.

This clonotype was counted between two and nine times. V usage is TRBV7-9 and J usage is TRBJ1-4, with D possibly being TRBD1 (5 bases). CDR3 length: 15 amino acids. Trimming took off 5 bases at V and 4 bases at J, with 14 bases between the two ends. CDR1 and CDR2 (germline): SEHNR, FQNEAQ (reference sequence). CDR3 coding DNA: TGTGCCAGCAGCGGAGGGTTTAGGGGTAATGAAAAACTGTTTTTT. This encodes CASSGGFRGNEKLFF.

This clonotype was picked up many times. This chain joins TRBV24-1 and TRBJ2-2; D perhaps matches TRBD1 (6 bases). Looked up from germline, CDR1 is KGHDR and CDR2 is SFDVKD. There are 14 residues in the CDR3. Deletions cut 4 bases from V and 5 bases from J, with 10 bases between. Here the CDR3 reads CATSEHRGTGELFF. In nucleotides, the CDR3 is TGTGCCACCAGTGAGCATAGGGGGACCGGGGAGCTGTTTTTT.

This clonotype was seen many times. The chain joins TRBV7-9 to TRBJ2-3, with D unclear. The CDR3 is 16 amino acids. In germline, CDR1 is SEHNR, CDR2 FQNEAQ (reference sequence). Between the trimmed V and J ends, which lost 4 bases and 0 bases, there was a span of 14 bases. This CDR3 is CASSSTAVSSTDTQYF. The CDR3 DNA is TGTGCCAGCAGCTCTACAGCAGTTTCTAGCACAGATACGCAGTATTTT.

CDR3 residues: CSVALGDGYTF. DNA of the CDR3: TGCAGCGTTGCGCTAGGGGATGGCTACACCTTC. The chain employs TRBV29-1 and TRBJ1-2; possibly TRBD1 for D (5 bases). This CDR3 contains 11 residues. Germline V gene sequence: CDR1 SQVTM, CDR2 ANQGSEA. V dropped 4 bases and J dropped 6 bases, with 9 bases sitting between them.

In this sample, this clonotype turned up many times. The J gene is TRBJ2-1, the V gene TRBV29-1; 8 bases are a match to TRBD1. The CDR3 is 11 residues long. The V gene end was trimmed by 0 bases and the J gene end by 15 bases; junction bases not matched to a gene: 4. CDR1 and CDR2 (germline): SQVTM, ANQGSEA. Here the CDR3 DNA reads TGCAGCGTTGAAGAGACAGGGGCGCGGTTCTTC. Its protein is CSVEETGARFF.

V and J are TRBV7-9 and TRBJ2-7; 7 positions agree with TRBD2. Trimming removed 5 bases from V and 0 bases from J; junction bases left unmatched: 7. Germline loops: CDR1 SEHNR, CDR2 FQNEAQ (reference sequence). This CDR3 is built from 15 residues. CDR3 protein: CASSPPGGGSYEQYF. CDR3 bases: TGTGCCAGCAGCCCCCCGGGCGGGGGCTCCTACGAGCAGTACTTC.

This clonotype came up a few times. The V call is TRBV27, the J call TRBJ2-2; TRBD1 might be the D (5 bases). The CDR3 consists of 19 residues. Germline V CDR1 and CDR2: MNHEY, SMNVEV (reference sequence). V lost 7 bases and J 6 bases, leaving 30 bases between the germline ends. The CDR3 nucleotides read TGTGCCAGCACCCGACGATGGGGTCAGGGCTGGAACACCGCCGGGGAGCTGTTTTTT. Its translation: CASTRRWGQGWNTAGELFF.

The sample holds many counts of this clonotype. This chain links TRBV28 with TRBJ2-1, with 8 bases lining up with TRBD2. Germline CDR1 and CDR2: MDHEN and SYDVKM. The CDR3 is made up of 18 amino acids. V shed 7 bases, J shed 7 bases, and the junction held 21 bases outside the gene matches. The CDR3 DNA follows: TGTGCCAGCAATCTTGAGGGGAGCTGGACTAGCTCCGCTAATGAGCAGTTCTTC. The encoded protein is CASNLEGSWTSSANEQFF.

Comments on this clonotype: The CDR3 ends on some other residue instead of the conserved phenylalanine or tryptophan, so this is likely a read error. V gene TRBV7-2 combines with J gene TRBJ2-1, with a tentative D call TRBD1 (6 bases). This CDR3 is 13 amino acids long. The germline V gene encodes CDR1 SGHTA and CDR2 FQGNSA. Trimming removed 5 bases at V and 10 bases at J, with 15 bases between. CDR3 amino acids: CASSGDNMGEQFS. In DNA, the CDR3 is TGTGCCAGCAGCGGGGACAACATGGGAGAGCAGTTCTCC.

The CDR3 region has the DNA TGTGCCAGCAGTCCGCTCCCAATTGGGCAGTTCTTC. It encodes CASSPLPIGQFF. This chain joins TRBV12-3 or TRBV12-4 and TRBJ2-1; D call uncertain. The CDR3 runs 12 residues. Deletions cut 5 bases from V and 12 bases from J, with 14 bases between.

The CDR3 nucleotides read TGTGCCAGCAGCTATGCGGGACTAGCGGGAGGGGCCTCGAGCACCGGGGAGCTGTTTTTT. It specifies CASSYAGLAGGASSTGELFF. The chain uses TRBV7-9 and TRBJ2-2; 16 nucleotides align to TRBD2. The CDR3 is made up of 20 amino acids. The germline V gene encodes CDR1 SEHNR and CDR2 FQNEAQ (reference sequence). Trimming at V came to 4 bases and at J to 4 bases, leaving 12 bases not matched to a gene.

Ten or more counts support this clonotype. The J gene is TRBJ2-2, the V gene TRBV20-1; 14 bases are shared with TRBD2. Germline loops: CDR1 DFQATT, CDR2 SNEGSKA (reference sequence). The CDR3 consists of 16 residues. J gave up 4 bases and V 6 bases, and 7 bases lay outside the gene matches. CDR3 in amino acids: CSATTSGRGSTGELFF. Written as DNA, the CDR3 is TGCAGTGCAACGACTAGCGGGAGGGGGAGCACCGGGGAGCTGTTTTTT.

This clonotype was detected ten times or more. V gene TRBV29-1 combines with J gene TRBJ2-1; 8 bases align to TRBD2. V lost 7 bases and J lost 6; bases outside the gene matches: 17. Germline V CDR1 and CDR2: SQVTM, ANQGSEA. This CDR3 spans 16 amino acids. CDR3 nucleotide sequence: TGCAGCGCCTTAGGTTCCGGGACTAGGCATACCAATGAGCAGTTCTTC. Translated, it gives CSALGSGTRHTNEQFF.

This sequence joins TRBV3-1 and TRBJ2-2, with TRBD2 identical over 10 bases. This CDR3 has 15 amino acids. Germline V gene sequence: CDR1 LGHDT, CDR2 YNNKEL (reference sequence). With 4 bases clipped from V and 6 bases from J, the junction kept 5 bases outside the gene matches. The CDR3 is CASSPLAGVSGELFF. Written as DNA, the CDR3 is TGTGCCAGCAGCCCCCTAGCGGGAGTTTCCGGGGAGCTGTTTTTT.

This clonotype came up many times. The chain carries TRBV20-1 and TRBJ2-5; 8 bases map to TRBD2. The CDR3 loop spans 16 amino acids. J gave up 2 bases and V 3 bases, and 11 bases lay outside the gene matches. Germline V gives CDR1 DFQATT, CDR2 SNEGSKA (reference sequence). The CDR3 here is CSARRISGTRQETQYF. CDR3 sequence (DNA): TGCAGTGCTAGGAGAATAAGTGGGACTAGGCAAGAGACCCAGTACTTC.

The V gene is TRBV9, the J gene TRBJ2-3; D unclear. This CDR3 is 14 amino acids long. Trimming cost V 0 bases and J 2 bases, with 7 bases left between them. Germline loops: CDR1 SGDLS, CDR2 YYNGEE. The CDR3 reads CASSVVGFTDTQYF. The CDR3, as DNA: TGTGCCAGCAGCGTAGTAGGGTTCACAGATACGCAGTATTTT.

This clonotype was detected a few times. This sequence joins TRBV30 and TRBJ2-5; D is ambiguous. The V gene lost 8 bases and the J gene lost 0 bases, with 10 bases spanning the gap. The CDR3 spans 12 residues. From germline, CDR1 is GTSNPN and CDR2 SVGIG (reference sequence). The CDR3 reads CAGDGDQETQYF. CDR3 sequence (DNA): TGTGCCGGCGACGGAGACCAAGAGACCCAGTACTTC.

The genes are TRBV11-2 and TRBJ2-7; 11 nucleotides align to TRBD2. The junction had 9 bases not matched to a gene; V was cut back by 5 bases and J by 3 bases. CDR1 and CDR2 from the germline V gene are SGHAT and FQNNGV. The CDR3 runs to 16 residues. CDR3 amino acids: CASSRGTSGEGYEQYF. The CDR3, as DNA: TGTGCCAGCAGCAGGGGGACTAGCGGAGAAGGCTACGAGCAGTACTTC.

This clonotype has at least ten counts. The chain links TRBV7-9 to TRBJ2-3; perhaps TRBD2 as D (5 bases). Per germline, CDR1 SEHNR and CDR2 FQNEAQ (reference sequence). V shed 5 bases and J shed 2 bases, with 17 bases lying between them. This CDR3 contains 16 residues. CDR3 DNA: TGTGCCAGCAGCCCCTGGGGTAGCGCGTTCACAGATACGCAGTATTTT. This translates into CASSPWGSAFTDTQYF.

This clonotype has at least ten counts. This chain links TRBV7-2 with TRBJ2-1; no definite D call. V shed 5 bases and J shed 3 bases, with 8 bases lying between them. The CDR3 covers 13 residues. In germline, CDR1 is SGHTA, CDR2 FQGNSA. CDR3 sequence: CASSPQYYNEQFF. DNA for the CDR3: TGTGCCAGCAGCCCCCAATACTACAATGAGCAGTTCTTC.

This clonotype was seen a few times. The chain combines TRBV7-3 with TRBJ2-2; no clear D gene. The germline V gene encodes CDR1 SGHTA and CDR2 FQGTGA. Trimming took 2 bases from V and 3 from J, leaving 10 bases between them. The CDR3 is 15 amino acids. CDR3 coding DNA: TGTGCCAGCAGCTTAGTCGGCGCTGACACCGGGGAGCTGTTTTTT. This sequence encodes CASSLVGADTGELFF.

V is TRBV20-1 and J is TRBJ2-7; the match to TRBD1 covers 12 bases. J was trimmed by 2 bases and V by 0 bases; bases with no gene match: 14. Germline V gene lookup returns CDR1 DFQATT and CDR2 SNEGSKA (reference sequence). The CDR3 is 19 residues long. The CDR3 is CSARDYDRDRGPFPYEQYF. The CDR3 DNA reads TGCAGTGCTAGAGATTACGACCGGGACAGGGGGCCCTTTCCCTACGAGCAGTACTTC.

This clonotype has ten or more counts. J is TRBJ1-3 and V is TRBV12-3 or TRBV12-4, with D hard to call. The CDR3 contains 15 residues. V was trimmed by 3 bases and J by 8 bases, leaving 17 bases between them. The CDR3 is CASSFAAKVAYTIYF. The CDR3 bases are TGTGCCAGCAGTTTCGCGGCCAAGGTTGCATACACCATATATTTT.

This clonotype was detected many times. This chain links TRBV30 with TRBJ2-7; a possible D gene is TRBD2 (5 bases). This CDR3 is built from 12 residues. Germline V gives CDR1 GTSNPN, CDR2 SVGIG (reference sequence). The V end lost 0 bases, the J end lost 6 bases, and 9 bases lay between the germline ends. CDR3 protein: CAWSVPGFEQYF. The DNA of the CDR3 is TGTGCCTGGAGTGTACCGGGATTCGAGCAGTACTTC.

Concerning this clonotype itself: Sequence at one end of the junction differs from germline and may be a read error. The genes are TRBV5-1 and TRBJ2-1; TRBD2 matches 9 bases. The germline V gene encodes CDR1 SGHRS and CDR2 YFSETQ. This CDR3 is 14 amino acids long. CDR3 residues: CATQVREGPHEQFF. In nucleotides, the CDR3 is TGTGCCACCCAGGTGCGGGAGGGCCCCCATGAGCAGTTCTTC.

V gene TRBV19 combines with J gene TRBJ2-1, with TRBD2 identical over 15 bases. With V trimmed by 2 bases and J by 5 bases, 13 bases remained unmatched. There are 20 residues in the CDR3. The V gene's germline CDR1 is LNHDA and CDR2 SQIVND (reference sequence). DNA of the CDR3: TGTGCCAGTAGTATAAGGACTAGCGGGAGGGTCTTTATCGGGAACAATGAGCAGTTCTTC. Its protein product is CASSIRTSGRVFIGNNEQFF. The full variable domain, completed using reference TRBV19 and TRBJ2-1, is DGGITQSPKYLFRKEGQNVTLSCEQNLNHDAMYWYRQDPGQGLRLIYYSQIVNDFQKGDIAEGYSVSREKKESFPLTVTSAQKNPTAFYLCASSIRTSGRVFIGNNEQFFGPGTRLTVL.

There are many counts of this clonotype. The J gene is TRBJ2-1, the V gene TRBV28; D ambiguous. Germline values: CDR1 MDHEN, CDR2 SYDVKM. The CDR3 totals 14 residues. V was clipped by 4 bases and J by 1 base, with 8 bases between them. CDR3 residues: CASSSDGSYNEQFF. The CDR3 bases are TGTGCCAGCAGTTCGGACGGATCCTACAATGAGCAGTTCTTC.

This clonotype was observed a few times. This chain links TRBV12-3 or TRBV12-4 with TRBJ2-1; D is possibly TRBD2 (5 bases). This CDR3 spans 12 amino acids. Trimming stripped 2 bases from V and 8 bases from J, with 7 bases between. The CDR3 sequence: CASSLRGYEQFF. CDR3 DNA: TGTGCCAGCAGTTTAAGAGGGTATGAGCAGTTCTTC.

The sample holds one count of this clonotype. Mismatch with germline at one junction end may stem from a read error. The rearrangement links TRBV20-1 to TRBJ2-7, with 7 bases identical to TRBD1. Per germline, CDR1 DFQATT and CDR2 SNEGSKA (reference sequence). This CDR3 is built from 14 residues. In DNA form, the CDR3 reads TGCAGTGCTAGATCCACCACAGGGGTCTACGGGCAGTACTTC. This codes for CSARSTTGVYGQYF.